One and the same sample provided the 14 T cell receptor beta chains below, sequenced in a study of OX40 agonist ivuxolimab in advanced cancers. Measured with immunoSEQ multiplex PCR; TCRdb has only the in-frame clones, and not every one. The sample consists of around 90,000 clones, roughly 84% of them appearing once. The sample was CD4+ or CD8+ T cells sorted from blood, taken in a trial of the OX40 agonist ivuxolimab. Receptors were obtained from an adult with an advanced solid tumor such as melanoma, head and neck, liver or kidney cancer.

V gene TRBV27 combines with J gene TRBJ1-5, with D tentatively TRBD1 (6 bases). The germline V and J ends were trimmed by 0 bases and 2 bases, with 17 bases remaining between them. The germline V gene encodes CDR1 MNHEY and CDR2 SMNVEV (reference sequence). The CDR3 loop spans 18 amino acids. DNA for the CDR3: TGTGCCAGCAGTTTATCAGGGGGGATCCTGGGGGGCAATCAGCCCCAGCATTTT. Translation: CASSLSGGILGGNQPQHF.

J is TRBJ1-6 and V is TRBV19, with D tentatively TRBD1 (6 bases). The CDR3 runs 14 residues. The germline V and J ends were trimmed by 6 bases and 7 bases, with 13 bases remaining between them. Per germline, CDR1 LNHDA and CDR2 SQIVND (reference sequence). CDR3 sequence reads: CASRVQGTNSPLHF. CDR3 nucleotides: TGTGCCAGTAGGGTACAGGGTACCAATTCACCCCTCCACTTT. Full variable domain (remainder filled in from reference TRBV19 and TRBJ1-6): DGGITQSPKYLFRKEGQNVTLSCEQNLNHDAMYWYRQDPGQGLRLIYYSQIVNDFQKGDIAEGYSVSREKKESFPLTVTSAQKNPTAFYLCASRVQGTNSPLHFGNGTRLTVT.

The gene calls are TRBV6-1 and TRBJ2-7; 7 positions match TRBD1. Germline CDR1 reads MNHNS; CDR2 reads SASEGT. This CDR3 has 11 amino acids. The V gene end was trimmed by 4 bases and the J gene end by 12 bases; junction bases not matched to a gene: 6. CDR3 sequence (DNA): TGTGCCAGCAGTGGCGACAGGGACGCGTACTTC. It specifies CASSGDRDAYF.

This rearrangement joins TRBV25-1 to TRBJ2-6, with D possibly matching TRBD2 (7 bases). Germline V lookup: CDR1 MGHDK, CDR2 SYGVNS. The CDR3 covers 18 residues. V was clipped by 3 bases and J by 5 bases, with 20 bases between them. The CDR3 sequence is CASSEGGAYSKRANVLTF. CDR3 DNA: TGTGCCAGCAGTGAGGGGGGGGCCTACTCCAAGAGGGCCAACGTCCTGACTTTC. The variable domain in full, completed from reference TRBV25-1 and TRBJ2-6, reads EADIYQTPRYLVIGTGKKITLECSQTMGHDKMYWYQQDPGMELHLIHYSYGVNSTEKGDLSSESTVSRIRTEHFPLTLESARPSHTSQYLCASSEGGAYSKRANVLTFGAGSRLTVL.

This chain joins TRBV27 and TRBJ1-2; 7 bases are shared with TRBD1. The CDR3 runs 15 residues. The junction had 8 bases not matched to a gene; V was cut back by 3 bases and J by 4 bases. The germline gives CDR1 MNHEY, CDR2 SMNVEV (reference sequence). This CDR3 is CASSLEGQLLYGYTF. The CDR3 nucleotides read TGTGCCAGCAGTTTGGAGGGACAGCTCCTCTATGGCTACACCTTC.

This chain connects TRBV18 to TRBJ2-2; 9 positions agree with TRBD1. V trimming: 5 bases; J trimming: 5 bases; junction bases outside the gene matches: 6. This CDR3 is built from 15 residues. Per germline, CDR1 KGHSH and CDR2 LQKENI. The CDR3 protein is CASSSTGGRTGELFF. The CDR3 DNA sequence: TGTGCCAGCTCATCCACAGGGGGCCGGACCGGGGAGCTGTTTTTT.

The V call is TRBV14, the J call TRBJ2-1, with 11 positions matching TRBD2. Trimming at V came to 1 base and at J to 5 bases, leaving 13 bases not matched to a gene. The CDR3 extends over 19 amino acids. Germline-derived CDR1 and CDR2 are SGHDN and FVKESK. The CDR3 reads CASSQALPLAGGIHNEQFF. The CDR3 nucleotides are TGTGCCAGCAGCCAAGCCCTCCCTCTAGCGGGGGGAATTCACAATGAGCAGTTCTTC.

Only one count was recorded for this clone. The chain joins TRBV19 to TRBJ1-5; D perhaps matches TRBD1 (6 bases). The germline V and J ends were trimmed by 1 base and 1 base, with 17 bases remaining between them. Per the germline V gene, CDR1 is LNHDA and CDR2 is SQIVND (reference sequence). The CDR3 contains 18 residues. CDR3: CASSIAPPLGQSNQPQHF. The DNA for the CDR3 is TGTGCCAGTAGTATAGCACCACCCTTAGGACAGAGCAATCAGCCCCAGCATTTT.

This sequence joins TRBV7-9 and TRBJ2-3, with 9 bases lining up with TRBD1. The CDR3 runs to 15 residues. The V gene's germline CDR1 is SEHNR and CDR2 FQNEAQ (reference sequence). Losses at the gene ends were 5 bases for V and 4 bases for J; bases not matched to a gene: 7. The CDR3 nucleotides read TGTGCCAGCAGCGTGACAGGGGGTGGCTCAGATACGCAGTATTTT. This encodes CASSVTGGGSDTQYF.

The rearrangement uses TRBV25-1 and TRBJ1-2; 7 bases are shared with TRBD1. CDR1 and CDR2 (germline): MGHDK, SYGVNS. This CDR3 contains 16 residues. V lost 2 bases and J lost 3; bases outside the gene matches: 9. The CDR3 DNA is TGTGCCAGCAGTGAAGCCGGTTTTACAGGGGACTATGGCTACACCTTC. It is translated as CASSEAGFTGDYGYTF.

Notes on this clone: At one of its ends the junction is not consistent with the germline gene, which may arise from a read error. The J gene is TRBJ1-4, the V gene TRBV13; D might be TRBD1 (6 bases). The CDR3 totals 14 residues. From germline, CDR1 is PRHDT and CDR2 FYEKMQ (reference sequence). The CDR3 protein is CASSLGGVQEKLFF. The CDR3 coding sequence is TGTGCCAGCAGCCTAGGGGGGGTCCAAGAAAAACTGTTTTTT.

The genes are TRBV27 and TRBJ1-5; D perhaps matches TRBD1 (6 bases). V lost 4 bases and J lost 7, with 14 bases in between. Germline CDR1 and CDR2: MNHEY and SMNVEV (reference sequence). The CDR3 totals 14 residues. The CDR3 DNA sequence: TGTGCCAGCAGTTCAGCAGGTGGGGGCCAGCCCCAGCATTTT. Translating gives CASSSAGGGQPQHF.

The J gene is TRBJ2-7, the V gene TRBV6-5, with 10 bases matching TRBD1. V was clipped by 5 bases and J by 5 bases; unmatched bases: 3. Germline CDR1 MNHEY, CDR2 SVGAGI. The CDR3 sequence is 13 residues long. The CDR3 coding sequence is TGTGCCAGCAGTCGACAGGGGGCGAACGAGCAGTACTTC. Its protein is CASSRQGANEQYF.

This clone was picked up a small number of times. The chain joins TRBV30 to TRBJ1-1; unclear D gene. CDR1 is GTSNPN and CDR2 is SVGIG in the germline V gene (reference sequence). Deletions cut 0 bases from V and 1 base from J, with 9 bases between. The CDR3 contains 14 residues. CDR3 sequence (DNA): TGTGCCTGGAGTGTTATGCGCGGGAACACTGAAGCTTTCTTT. This translates into CAWSVMRGNTEAFF. Full variable domain (rest looked up from reference TRBV30 and TRBJ1-1): SQTIHQWPATLVQPVGSPLSLECTVEGTSNPNLYWYRQAAGRGLQLLFYSVGIGQISSEVPQNLSASRPQDRQFILSSKKLLLSDSGFYLCAWSVMRGNTEAFFGQGTRLTVV.